Below are 27 T cell receptor beta chains sequenced from a single sample in a study of blood T cell repertoires in COVID-19 (dated by TCRdb to the early 2020s). Libraries came from the immunoSEQ multiplex PCR assay. TCRdb took this table from immuneACCESS and kept in-frame rearrangements with V and J called. Such tables lack part of the clones; where checked against another copy, unresolved V genes explain under half of the gap, and the rest is unexplained. Across this sample there are over 85,000 clones, with roughly 90% seen only once. Jointly, the top ten make up roughly 20% of the sample. Source material: peripheral blood. The receptor source for this set is an elderly woman with acute or convalescent COVID-19.

This clone was picked up one time. This chain joins TRBV18 and TRBJ2-7; 8 positions match TRBD1. Germline V gene sequence: CDR1 KGHSH, CDR2 LQKENI. CDR3 length equals 15 residues. Trimming cost V 4 bases and J 0 bases; bases outside gene matches: 5. The CDR3 bases are TGTGCCAGCTCACATTCCGGGACAGGCTCCTACGAGCAGTACTTC. This encodes CASSHSGTGSYEQYF.

The chain is built from TRBV6-4 and TRBJ1-1; 12 nucleotides agree with TRBD1. The CDR3 contains 19 residues. CDR1 and CDR2 from the germline V gene are MRHNA and SNTAGT. V shed 5 bases, J shed 3 bases, and the junction held 16 bases outside the gene matches. The CDR3 nucleotides read TGTGCCAGCAGTCCCCTCGGGGGGACAGGGGGCTCGGTGTACACTGAAGCTTTCTTT. This codes for CASSPLGGTGGSVYTEAFF.

V is TRBV6-2 or TRBV6-3 and J is TRBJ1-5; D unclear. The CDR3 has 14 residues. V gave up 2 bases and J gave up 5 bases, with 10 bases separating them. Germline loops: CDR1 MNHEY, CDR2 SVGEGT. CDR3 sequence (DNA): TGTGCCAGCAGTTACGCGGCAGCTTATCAGCCCCAGCATTTT. As protein: CASSYAAAYQPQHF.

The chain employs TRBV5-4 and TRBJ2-7, with TRBD1 identical over 7 bases. Germline V gene lookup returns CDR1 SGHNT and CDR2 YYREEE (reference sequence). The length of the CDR3 is 14 residues. Trimming took 0 bases from V and 10 from J; bases not matched to a gene: 10. For the CDR3, the DNA is TGTGCCAGCAGCTTGGCCCGAGACAGGGCGAGTCAGTACTTC. Translating gives CASSLARDRASQYF.

V usage is TRBV11-2 and J usage is TRBJ2-7; D might be TRBD2 (6 bases). Per the germline V gene, CDR1 is SGHAT and CDR2 is FQNNGV. Trimming took off 3 bases at V and 4 bases at J, with 10 bases between the two ends. The CDR3 is made up of 13 amino acids. The chain's CDR3 is CASSLEEGYEQYF. As DNA, the CDR3 is TGTGCCAGCAGCTTGGAGGAGGGATACGAGCAGTACTTC.

The chain combines TRBV11-3 with TRBJ2-5, with 7 bases identical to TRBD1. V shed 4 bases and J 8 bases; nucleotides not matched to a gene: 4. The germline CDR1 and CDR2 sequences are SGHNT and YENEEA. The CDR3 spans 12 residues. As DNA, the CDR3 is TGTGCCAGCAGCTCGACAGGGAAAACCCAGTACTTC. It specifies CASSSTGKTQYF.

This chain connects TRBV5-1 to TRBJ2-1, with 9 bases that match TRBD2. This CDR3 has 15 amino acids. CDR1 and CDR2 from the germline V gene are SGHRS and YFSETQ. Unmatched junction bases numbered 6, after V lost 4 bases and J lost 4 bases. The CDR3 region is CASSSGGSYYNEQFF. DNA for the CDR3: TGCGCCAGCAGCAGCGGGGGGTCCTATTACAATGAGCAGTTCTTC.

The chain links TRBV5-1 to TRBJ2-5; no definite D call. The length of the CDR3 is 14 residues. Trimming removed 3 bases at V and 7 bases at J, with 16 bases between. Germline V gives CDR1 SGHRS, CDR2 YFSETQ. As DNA, the CDR3 is TGCGCCAGCAGCTCCGATCTTATAGGAGTGACCCAGTACTTC. Protein: CASSSDLIGVTQYF.

This chain links TRBV28 with TRBJ1-1, with D maybe TRBD1 (5 bases). Germline V gene sequence: CDR1 MDHEN, CDR2 SYDVKM. Between the trimmed V and J ends, which lost 2 bases and 6 bases, there was a span of 13 bases. The CDR3 covers 14 residues. CDR3 region: CASSLVQGRAEAFF. The CDR3 nucleotides are TGTGCCAGCAGTTTAGTTCAGGGCCGCGCTGAAGCTTTCTTT.

This clone was picked up one time. V usage is TRBV6-5 and J usage is TRBJ2-1; D may be TRBD2 (6 bases). This CDR3 is 11 amino acids long. Germline V gene lookup returns CDR1 MNHEY and CDR2 SVGAGI. V was cut by 8 bases and J by 12 bases, with 14 bases left in between. The CDR3: CASGRGGMQFF. The CDR3 coding sequence is TGTGCCAGCGGCCGTGGGGGGATGCAGTTCTTC.

This clone was detected only once. The rearrangement links TRBV3-1 (or the pseudogene TRBV3-2) to TRBJ1-4; 11 bases agree with TRBD1. V lost 4 bases to trimming and J lost 3 bases; unmatched junction nucleotides: 7. CDR1 and CDR2 (germline): LGHDT, YNNKEL (reference sequence). The CDR3 covers 17 residues. In nucleotides, the CDR3 is TGTGCCAGCAGCCCCGGGGACAGGGGGACATCTAATGAAAAACTGTTTTTT. Protein: CASSPGDRGTSNEKLFF.

The CDR3 here is CASSSATGGYTF. DNA for the CDR3: TGTGCCAGCAGTTCCGCGACGGGTGGCTACACCTTC. The chain is built from TRBV27 and TRBJ1-2; D not resolved. Germline V lookup: CDR1 MNHEY, CDR2 SMNVEV (reference sequence). The CDR3 totals 12 residues. The ends were cut back, 4 bases at V and 7 bases at J, with 10 bases in the middle.

The chain carries TRBV11-2 and TRBJ2-5; maybe TRBD1 (5 bases). Germline V gene sequence: CDR1 SGHAT, CDR2 FQNNGV. The CDR3 spans 17 residues. Trimming left V 2 bases short and J 6 bases short, with 22 bases between. The CDR3 region has the DNA TGTGCCAGCAGCTTACCAGGGCTGGAAGGATTGAGGAAGACCCAGTACTTC. Translating gives CASSLPGLEGLRKTQYF.

V usage is TRBV28 and J usage is TRBJ2-2; TRBD2 agrees at 10 bases. This CDR3 has 15 amino acids. With 6 bases clipped from V and 4 bases from J, the junction kept 5 bases outside the gene matches. From germline, CDR1 is MDHEN and CDR2 SYDVKM. CDR3 sequence reads: CASRLAGGSTGELFF. For the CDR3, the DNA is TGTGCCAGCAGGTTAGCGGGGGGAAGCACCGGGGAGCTGTTTTTT. Drawing the rest from reference TRBV28 and TRBJ2-2, the complete variable domain is DVKVTQSSRYLVKRTGEKVFLECVQDMDHENMFWYRQDPGLGLRLIYFSYDVKMKEKGDIPEGYSVSREKKERFSLILESASTNQTSMYLCASRLAGGSTGELFFGEGSRLTVL.

The chain combines TRBV5-6 with TRBJ1-2; D may be TRBD1 (5 bases). This CDR3 contains 13 residues. Germline CDR1 reads SGHDT; CDR2 reads YYEEEE. V was cut by 0 bases and J by 4 bases, with 7 bases left in between. CDR3 nucleotide sequence: TGTGCCAGCAGCTTGGGACAGCTCTATGGCTACACCTTC. Residues: CASSLGQLYGYTF.

The chain links TRBV29-1 to TRBJ2-5; 8 bases are a match to TRBD2. Germline V gene data show CDR1 as SQVTM and CDR2 as ANQGSEA. V was pared by 2 bases and J by 2 bases, with 7 bases of the junction left unmatched. The CDR3 totals 15 residues. The CDR3 sequence: CSVETLAGYQETQYF. The CDR3 DNA sequence: TGCAGCGTTGAAACGTTAGCGGGGTATCAAGAGACCCAGTACTTC.

The chain has TRBV19 and TRBJ2-7; TRBD1 matches 10 bases. This CDR3 spans 16 amino acids. Germline loops: CDR1 LNHDA, CDR2 SQIVND (reference sequence). With 6 bases clipped from V and 4 bases from J, the junction kept 12 bases outside the gene matches. The CDR3 DNA sequence: TGTGCCAGTAGCCCACCCCCGGGACAGGGGAGGTACGAGCAGTACTTC. This gives the protein CASSPPPGQGRYEQYF.

This sequence joins TRBV20-1 and TRBJ2-7; D gene uncertain. Germline V lookup: CDR1 DFQATT, CDR2 SNEGSKA (reference sequence). This CDR3 has 11 amino acids. Trimming removed 0 bases at V and 3 bases at J, with 3 bases between. The CDR3 protein is CSARDSYEQYF. Here the CDR3 DNA reads TGCAGTGCTAGAGATAGCTACGAGCAGTACTTC.

The chain couples TRBV2 to TRBJ2-5, with 11 bases lining up with TRBD2. The V gene's germline CDR1 is SNHLY and CDR2 FYNNEI. After removal of 3 bases from V and 5 bases from J, the junction contained 2 bases not matched to a gene. The CDR3 has 14 amino acids. The CDR3 reads CASSEPSGRETQYF. CDR3 nucleotide sequence: TGTGCCAGCAGTGAGCCTAGCGGGAGGGAGACCCAGTACTTC.

The chain uses TRBV5-5 and TRBJ1-1; 8 bases align to TRBD1. Per germline, CDR1 SGHKS and CDR2 YYEKEE (reference sequence). V lost 6 bases and J lost 6; bases outside the gene matches: 10. The CDR3 sequence is 14 residues long. CDR3 loop: CASNSGGRTAEAFF. CDR3 DNA sequence: TGTGCCAGCAACTCAGGGGGCAGAACGGCTGAAGCTTTCTTT.

The chain couples TRBV11-2 to TRBJ2-5, with D possibly matching TRBD2 (6 bases). The CDR3 is made up of 16 amino acids. Per the germline V gene, CDR1 is SGHAT and CDR2 is FQNNGV. V gave up 1 base and J gave up 2 bases, with 14 bases separating them. As DNA, the CDR3 is TGTGCCAGCAGCTTAGGGAGGGCGGAGCGACAAGAGACCCAGTACTTC. Protein product: CASSLGRAERQETQYF.

This rearrangement joins TRBV24-1 to TRBJ1-2; 10 positions match TRBD1. Trimming cost V 3 bases and J 7 bases; bases outside gene matches: 7. Germline values: CDR1 KGHDR, CDR2 SFDVKD. The CDR3 consists of 15 residues. CDR3 loop: CATSDPGTGVGGYTF. DNA for the CDR3: TGTGCCACCAGTGATCCCGGGACAGGGGTAGGTGGCTACACCTTC.

The chain carries TRBV28 and TRBJ1-2; the match to TRBD1 covers 8 bases. CDR1 and CDR2 from the germline V gene are MDHEN and SYDVKM. V shed 6 bases and J 2 bases; nucleotides not matched to a gene: 2. CDR3 length equals 13 residues. The CDR3 DNA follows: TGTGCCAGCAGCCGGACAGGGAACTATGGCTACACCTTC. Its protein is CASSRTGNYGYTF.

The rearrangement uses TRBV5-8 and TRBJ2-2, with TRBD2 as a possible D gene (6 bases). The CDR3 spans 17 residues. V lost 0 bases, J lost 1 base, and 13 bases lay in between. Germline CDR1 SGHTS, CDR2 YDEGEE. DNA for the CDR3: TGTGCCAGCAGCTTGGTCAGGGTAGCGGTGAACACCGGGGAGCTGTTTTTT. It specifies CASSLVRVAVNTGELFF.

This clone appeared once. This chain links TRBV3-1 (or the pseudogene TRBV3-2) with TRBJ1-6; the D gene is possibly TRBD1 (5 bases). The CDR3 has 14 residues. Trimming cost V 3 bases and J 7 bases, with 10 bases left between them. Germline values: CDR1 LGHDT, CDR2 YNNKEL (reference sequence). CDR3 region: CASSHRRENSPLHF. As DNA, the CDR3 is TGTGCCAGCAGCCATCGCAGGGAAAATTCACCCCTCCACTTT.

This chain uses TRBV2 with TRBJ2-3; 9 nucleotides agree with TRBD2. Germline V gene sequence: CDR1 SNHLY, CDR2 FYNNEI. The length of the CDR3 is 15 residues. Unmatched junction bases numbered 12, after V lost 6 bases and J lost 8 bases. The CDR3 coding sequence is TGTGCCAGCAGCAAGGCGGGGGGGCCGTTGGGTACGCAGTATTTT. Encoded protein: CASSKAGGPLGTQYF.

The V call is TRBV19, the J call TRBJ2-5, with D possibly TRBD1 on 5 matching bases. Looked up from germline, CDR1 is LNHDA and CDR2 is SQIVND (reference sequence). This CDR3 has 16 residues. Deletions cut 2 bases from V and 6 bases from J, with 19 bases between. The CDR3 bases are TGTGCCAGTAGTATAAACGGGTGGGGCAAGCTGAAGACCCAGTACTTC. This gives the protein CASSINGWGKLKTQYF. Full variable domain (missing parts from reference TRBV19 and TRBJ2-5): DGGITQSPKYLFRKEGQNVTLSCEQNLNHDAMYWYRQDPGQGLRLIYYSQIVNDFQKGDIAEGYSVSREKKESFPLTVTSAQKNPTAFYLCASSINGWGKLKTQYFGPGTRLLVL.